Given below is one T cell receptor beta chain in context. What this receptor recognizes is not known. No qualities accompany the bases; no much larger clone lies one base away. The data stem from a study of identical twins (dated by TCRdb to about 2016). Context from the whole study: The study deep-sequenced TCR alpha and beta repertoires from monozygotic twins, unrelated adults of various ages and cord blood to test whether fetal clonotypes persist. To rule out contamination, the twin experiments were replicated at different times with different library preparation protocols. What the study reported, not specific to this receptor: Conclusions relied on cross-sectional statistical analysis, since the same donors could not be followed over many years. Recombination models systematically underestimated out-of-frame TCR alpha sharing in monozygotic twins but agreed with sharing between unrelated individuals. Compared with coincidental sharing between unrelated individuals, an excess of low generation-probability sequences was observed among out-of-frame TCR alpha sequences shared between twins. Fewer insertions were carried by abundant cord blood beta clonotypes, a similar but weaker trend appeared in young adult naive repertoires, and no such trend appeared in memory repertoires. In beta out-of-frame sequences, excess twin sharing was weaker, because having fewer shared sequences lowered the signal-to-noise ratio. Invariant T cells such as MAIT and iNKT could partly confound zero-insertion analyses, though diverse VJ usage argued against this for most clonotypes.

Libraries were built with 5' RACE. The instrument given in TCRdb is Illumina HiSeq 2000. A universal primer binding site was added through template switching, and the final cDNA carried a unique molecular identifier so that TCR cDNA molecules could be counted accurately. Specific primers in the conserved constant-segment region were used to synthesize first-strand cDNA for the TCR alpha and beta chains. To control for contamination, every cDNA library carried two barcodes: a SMART-Mk sample barcode plus Illumina barcodes. TruSeq adapter sequences and Illumina sample barcodes were added in two successive PCR steps. The Illumina HiSeq platform was used with custom primers to sequence TCR alpha and beta cDNA libraries. On the authors' methods: MiGEC processed the raw reads to extract unique molecular identifiers, while MiXCR was used to determine the CDR3 positions. For each individual, recombination models were inferred using an EM algorithm with the repgenHMM and IGoR tools. The tcR package in R was used for shared clonotype analysis, with sharing normalized by the product of cloneset sizes. To study raw recombination free of thymic and clonal selection effects, out-of-frame nonproductive sequences were analyzed. TCRdb applied fastp at Q25 and MiXCR to the public reads, then kept only in-frame beta chains. Entries are consolidated by CDR3 protein sequence, retaining the most common genes and DNA. The V and J calls shown here were made by TCRdb, not taken from the authors' results. This sample gives more than 1.5 million distinct CDR3 sequences in total; 32% of them show up just once. The ten largest clones add up to about 0.27% of the sample.

All donors were healthy Caucasians. Sequencing was performed on cord blood. The sequence was collected from a newborn girl in good health.

The DNA sequence reads TGTGCCAGCAGCTCCTCGAGCGGGTACAATGAGCAGTACTTC. The encoded protein is CASSSSSGYNEQYF. The rearrangement combines TRBV11-2 with TRBJ2-5; perhaps TRBD2 is the D gene, with 6 bases matching. In the germline V gene, CDR1 corresponds to SGHAT and CDR2 to FQNNGV. V gives up 4 bases and J gives up 11 bases, and the segment between their germline ends measures 20 bases. There are 14 amino acids in the CDR3, from cysteine to phenylalanine inclusive. CDR3 DNA is the only sequence kept; it has 42 bases, read in frame from the first base.